This T cell receptor beta chain was sequenced for a study of blood T cells in healthy people across ages. Looked up from germline, CDR1 is ENHRY and CDR2 is SYGVKD. The CDR3 covers 19 residues. Trimming removed 7 bases from V and 4 bases from J; junction bases left unmatched: 18. The authors ran a second PCR of roughly 6 to 11 cycles using a sample-barcoded 5' primer and a J-beta primer mix. Each CDR3 protein is one row after TCRdb ran MiXCR on the 5' RACE reads. There are around 900,000 distinct CDR3 sequences in the sample; about 51% occur only once, and over 20% lies in the top ten. Sequencing was done on a sample of blood. V usage is TRBV10-3 and J usage is TRBJ2-3, with TRBD2 matching over 12 bases. This clonotype was obtained from a woman in her fifties or sixties in good health. CDR3: CAITSTSGRSYWEADTQYF. The CDR3, as DNA: TGTGCCATCACTTCGACTAGCGGGAGAAGCTACTGGGAGGCAGATACGCAGTATTTT.